The T cell receptor beta chain under discussion was sequenced for a study of blood T cell repertoires in COVID-19. Whole-study context: T cells, B-cell-depleted T cells, or PBMCs provided the cDNA or gDNA that served as material.

Researchers sorted participants into cohorts using their self-reported clinical history. Two negative PCRs, clearance, or symptom resolution were required of recovered Cohort 3 donors. Per the study methods: Researchers report that nucleated cell counts were estimated from reference gene primer amplification. The protocol was immunoSEQ multiplex PCR, while the TCRdb copy is restricted to in-frame clones and leaves out a portion. The V and J calls and clone size are taken from that table; D and trimming were inferred from the DNA. The sample records 250,000 to 400,000 clones, 87% being singletons. This CDR3 has 15 residues. Trimming stripped 0 bases from V and 0 bases from J, with 6 bases between. From germline, CDR1 is SGHTA and CDR2 FQGNSA.

What was sequenced was PBMCs or T cells enriched from blood (not recorded which). This clonotype originated in a woman aged 25 to 45 who had recovered from COVID-19. This rearrangement joins TRBV7-2 to TRBJ1-3; D gene ambiguous. The CDR3: CASSLARSSGNTIYF. The CDR3, as DNA: TGTGCCAGCAGCTTAGCTCGGTCCTCTGGAAACACCATATATTTT.